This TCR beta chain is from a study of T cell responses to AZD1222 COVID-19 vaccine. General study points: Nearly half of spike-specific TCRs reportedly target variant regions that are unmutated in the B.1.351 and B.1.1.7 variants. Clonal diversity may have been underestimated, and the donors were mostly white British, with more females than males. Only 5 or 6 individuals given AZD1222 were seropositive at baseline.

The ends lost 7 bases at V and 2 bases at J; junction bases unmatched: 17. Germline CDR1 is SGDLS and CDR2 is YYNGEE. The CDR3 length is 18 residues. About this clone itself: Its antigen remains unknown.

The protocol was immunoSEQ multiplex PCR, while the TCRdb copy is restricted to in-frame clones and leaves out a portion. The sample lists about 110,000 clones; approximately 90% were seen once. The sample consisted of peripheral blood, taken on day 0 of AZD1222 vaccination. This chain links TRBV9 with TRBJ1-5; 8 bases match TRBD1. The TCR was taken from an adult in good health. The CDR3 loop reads CASYPRDRKAGCNQPQHF. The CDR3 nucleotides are TGTGCCAGCTATCCCCGGGACAGGAAGGCGGGTTGCAATCAGCCCCAGCATTTT.